This TCR beta chain came from a study of CD8+ T cells in alopecia areata. Study-level information: Patients given treatment had severity scored by the percentage of scalp area affected. Notes on the study in general: Clonality exceeded that of normal scalp in lesional scalp, most notably in alopecia totalis/universalis. Significant decreases in scalp clonality and expanded CD8+ clones followed tofacitinib treatment. On tofacitinib, scalp and blood still held many of the expanded lesional clones.

The CDR3 covers 16 residues. The germline V gene has CDR1 ENHRY and CDR2 SYGVKD. The V and J ends lost 4 bases and 5 bases respectively, with 21 bases between them. Indicated treatment: oral pan-JAK inhibitor, 5-10 mg twice daily. As the sequencing template, cDNA was produced by extracting RNA and reverse transcribing it. Produced via immunoSEQ multiplex PCR; TCRdb's table is partial and in-frame only. The repertoire holds about 270,000 clones, about three fifths seen once, with 0.75% to 0.95% in the top ten. Comments on this clone: Its antigen is unidentified.

The source of this sequence is a human donor with alopecia areata. The sample was CD4+ T cells sorted from blood, taken at week 52, from a patient treated with tofacitinib. The rearrangement uses TRBV10-3 and TRBJ2-7; D is perhaps TRBD2 (7 bases). The DNA of the CDR3 is TGTGCCATCAGTGCCACCATAGGGGGGGGGCCCCACGAGCAGTACTTC. Translated, it gives CAISATIGGGPHEQYF.